This T cell receptor beta chain emerged from a study of metastatic and nonmetastatic thyroid tumors. Across the whole study: Both malignant and benign thyroid patients supplied peripheral blood and tumor or nodule tissue samples, across which the repertoires of these patients were then compared. The study, taken as a whole, reports: According to reports, the diversity of TCR beta was significantly higher in malignant thyroid tumors than in benign nodules, and this held in both blood and tumor samples.

This clone was observed many times. Its antigen is undetermined. With 2 bases removed from V and 4 bases from J, the gap between germline ends came to 16 bases. This CDR3 comprises 16 residues. From germline, CDR1 is LGHDT and CDR2 YNNKEL (reference sequence). TCRdb re-analyzed the PCR reads using MiXCR. The table has 20,000 to 25,000 clones, roughly 15% seen once. Among the patients, none had received any treatment before thyroid surgery. Sequences were obtained from tumor tissue. This chain links TRBV3-1 with TRBJ2-3; tentatively, D is TRBD1 or TRBD2 (6 bases each). The sequence was obtained from a female donor with papillary thyroid cancer or a benign thyroid nodule (not recorded which). Some clones in this sample may be carry-over from other donors' samples. Written as DNA, the CDR3 is TGTGCCAGCAGCCAAAGTTTTGCTAGGGGGGCAGATACGCAGTATTTT. Amino acids: CASSQSFARGADTQYF.